The 24 T cell receptor beta chains reported below all come from one sample, sequenced in a study of shared clonotypes between healthy human individuals. In the naive CD8 group, cells lacked CD45RO and were positively selected for CCR7, so terminally differentiated effector memory CD45RA+ cells were left out. The repertoire was sequenced with immunoSEQ multiplex PCR; TCRdb's copy has only in-frame clones and lacks some. The sample lists about 1.9 million clones; 93% were seen once. What was sequenced was naive CD8+ T cells from PBMCs. The receptors were gathered from a man younger than 30 in good health. Some clones in this sample may be carry-over from other donors' samples.

The rearrangement links TRBV7-2 to TRBJ2-1; 8 nucleotides agree with TRBD2. The CDR3 runs 16 residues. CDR1 SGHTA and CDR2 FQGNSA come from the germline V gene. V lost 0 bases to trimming and J lost 9 bases; unmatched junction nucleotides: 10. CDR3 amino acids: CASSLARGGRFSEQFF. CDR3 coding DNA: TGTGCCAGCAGCTTAGCGCGTGGCGGGAGGTTCTCTGAGCAGTTCTTC.

The chain employs TRBV21-1 and TRBJ1-5; the D call TRBD1 from the table was never checked on the DNA. TRBV21-1 is marked as a pseudogene. The CDR3 covers 16 residues. As DNA, the CDR3 is TGTGCCAGCAACCCGAGATTGCCACAGGCGGATCAGCCCCAGCATTTT. Translation gives CASNPRLPQADQPQHF.

The V and J genes are TRBV7-9 and TRBJ2-7; perhaps TRBD1 as D (7 bases). The CDR3 runs 14 residues. Trimming removed 4 bases from V and 12 bases from J, with 22 bases in between. Germline-derived CDR1 and CDR2 are SEHNR and FQNEAQ (reference sequence). CDR3 residues: CASSSGGREKYRYF. The CDR3 bases are TGTGCCAGCAGCTCAGGGGGACGGGAGAAGTACCGGTACTTC. Based on the CDR3 plus reference TRBV7-9 and TRBJ2-7, the full variable domain is DTGVSQNPRHKITKRGQNVTFRCDPISEHNRLYWYRQTLGQGPEFLTYFQNEAQLEKSRLLSDRFSAERPKGSFSTLEIQRTEQGDSAMYLCASSSGGREKYRYFGPGTRLTVT.

This chain joins TRBV5-1 and TRBJ2-7; either TRBD1 or TRBD2 may fit D (5 bases each). Trimming removed 4 bases from V and 2 bases from J, with 13 bases in between. The CDR3 is 14 residues long. Looked up from germline, CDR1 is SGHRS and CDR2 is YFSETQ. The CDR3 here is CASSPGSGPYEQYF. In DNA form, the CDR3 reads TGCGCCAGCAGCCCAGGATCGGGGCCCTACGAGCAGTACTTC.

J is TRBJ2-1 and V is TRBV30; D possibly uses TRBD1 or TRBD2 (5 bases each). V lost 3 bases, J lost 3 bases, and 12 bases lay in between. This CDR3 has 14 residues. Per germline, CDR1 GTSNPN and CDR2 SVGIG (reference sequence). CDR3 region: CAWSLGGGYNEQFF. In DNA, the CDR3 is TGTGCCTGGAGCCTGGGTGGGGGCTACAATGAGCAGTTCTTC.

The chain is built from TRBV7-9 and TRBJ1-1; 11 nucleotides match TRBD1. Germline trimming cut 5 bases from V and 0 bases from J; bases unmatched to any gene: 5. The CDR3 sequence is 16 residues long. Germline V lookup: CDR1 SEHNR, CDR2 FQNEAQ (reference sequence). The CDR3 nucleotides read TGTGCCAGCAGCCCCGGGACAGGGGGATTGAACACTGAAGCTTTCTTT. Translating gives CASSPGTGGLNTEAFF.

The V call is TRBV6-5, the J call TRBJ2-1; possibly TRBD1 for D (7 bases). Per the germline V gene, CDR1 is MNHEY and CDR2 is SVGAGI. Trimming removed 4 bases at V and 10 bases at J, with 11 bases between. This CDR3 spans 12 amino acids. The chain's CDR3 is CASSFPGGEQFF. DNA for the CDR3: TGTGCCAGCAGTTTTCCAGGGGGGGAGCAGTTCTTC.

This chain uses TRBV5-1 with TRBJ1-2; no clear D. The length of the CDR3 is 15 residues. CDR1 SGHRS and CDR2 YFSETQ come from the germline V gene. V lost 2 bases to trimming and J lost 3 bases, with 14 bases between them. The CDR3 coding sequence is TGCGCCAGCAGCTTTGGCGGGCGGGTTGACTATGGCTACACCTTC. This gives the protein CASSFGGRVDYGYTF.

The chain recombines TRBV19 with TRBJ1-5, with 8 bases identical to TRBD1. Germline V gene sequence: CDR1 LNHDA, CDR2 SQIVND (reference sequence). This CDR3 is 15 amino acids long. Germline trimming cut 1 base from V and 6 bases from J; bases unmatched to any gene: 5. The DNA of the CDR3 is TGTGCCAGTAGTATAGGACAGGGGTACCGTCAGCCCCAGCATTTT. Translating gives CASSIGQGYRQPQHF. Full variable domain (remainder filled in from reference TRBV19 and TRBJ1-5): DGGITQSPKYLFRKEGQNVTLSCEQNLNHDAMYWYRQDPGQGLRLIYYSQIVNDFQKGDIAEGYSVSREKKESFPLTVTSAQKNPTAFYLCASSIGQGYRQPQHFGDGTRLSIL.

The genes are TRBV5-6 and TRBJ2-1; D could derive from TRBD1 or TRBD2 (5 bases each). This CDR3 has 13 residues. V was clipped by 4 bases and J by 6 bases, with 11 bases between them. CDR1 is SGHDT, CDR2 YYEEEE, per germline. Here the CDR3 reads CASSAGTGNEQFF. The DNA of the CDR3 is TGTGCCAGCAGCGCCGGGACCGGCAATGAGCAGTTCTTC.

This clone was seen only once. This chain uses TRBV5-1 with TRBJ2-3; TRBD1 aligns across 9 bases. The CDR3 runs to 14 residues. CDR1 and CDR2 from the germline V gene are SGHRS and YFSETQ. V lost 4 bases to trimming and J lost 2 bases; unmatched junction nucleotides: 2. The CDR3 DNA follows: TGCGCCAGCAGCCGGACAGGGGCCACAGATACGCAGTATTTT. The encoded protein is CASSRTGATDTQYF.

In the case of this clone: Other DNA sequences from this sample encode an identical CDR3 as well. The chain uses TRBV7-3 and TRBJ2-5; D perhaps matches TRBD1 (6 bases). Germline loops: CDR1 SGHTA, CDR2 FQGTGA. CDR3 length equals 15 residues. V dropped 0 bases and J dropped 1 base, with 9 bases sitting between them. CDR3 sequence (DNA): TGTGCCAGCAGCTTAACCAGGGGCCCCCAAGAGACCCAGTACTTC. This gives the protein CASSLTRGPQETQYF. The full variable domain, its missing parts supplied by reference TRBV7-3 and TRBJ2-5, is GAGVSQTPSNKVTEKGKYVELRCDPISGHTALYWYRQSLGQGPEFLIYFQGTGAADDSGLPNDRFFAVRPEGSVSTLKIQRTERGDSAVYLCASSLTRGPQETQYFGPGTRLLVL.

This chain connects TRBV6-5 to TRBJ2-5, with 12 nucleotides matching TRBD2. This CDR3 is 15 amino acids long. CDR1 and CDR2 from the germline V gene are MNHEY and SVGAGI. Trimming at V came to 5 bases and at J to 4 bases, leaving 5 bases not matched to a gene. The CDR3 sequence is CASSPLAGGPETQYF. CDR3 sequence (DNA): TGTGCCAGCAGTCCCCTAGCGGGAGGGCCAGAGACCCAGTACTTC.

The rearrangement joins TRBV27 to TRBJ2-7; D possibly corresponds to TRBD1 (6 bases). The CDR3 sequence is 16 residues long. The V and J ends lost 10 bases and 2 bases respectively, with 24 bases between them. Germline V gene sequence: CDR1 MNHEY, CDR2 SMNVEV (reference sequence). CDR3 DNA: TGTGCCACCTCTTCCGGACCCGGGACAAACGCCTACGAGCAGTACTTC. Translating it yields CATSSGPGTNAYEQYF.

This clone was seen a single time. The V gene is TRBV9, the J gene TRBJ2-4, with D tentatively TRBD1 or TRBD2 (6 bases each). The germline V and J ends were trimmed by 4 bases and 2 bases, with 13 bases remaining between them. Germline lookup yields CDR1 SGDLS and CDR2 YYNGEE. The CDR3 has 15 residues. The CDR3 region has the DNA TGTGCCAGCAGCCACAGGGACTTTCCCAAAAACATTCAGTACTTC. Protein product: CASSHRDFPKNIQYF.

This clone was seen just once. This chain connects TRBV5-1 to TRBJ1-1; D is perhaps TRBD1 (6 bases). The CDR3 loop spans 15 amino acids. Trimming removed 1 base at V and 6 bases at J, with 16 bases between. Germline CDR1 is SGHRS and CDR2 is YFSETQ. CDR3: CASSLTSGTLPEAFF. In nucleotides, the CDR3 is TGCGCCAGCAGCTTGACCTCCGGGACACTCCCTGAAGCTTTCTTT.

The chain joins TRBV2 to TRBJ2-2; no firm D call. V shed 4 bases and J shed 1 base, with 13 bases lying between them. Germline V gene sequence: CDR1 SNHLY, CDR2 FYNNEI. The CDR3 has 16 residues. In nucleotides, the CDR3 is TGTGCCAGCAGTGGTCCCGTCCTTGTGAACACCGGGGAGCTGTTTTTT. This gives the protein CASSGPVLVNTGELFF.

The chain joins TRBV11-2 to TRBJ2-7; D is ambiguous. There are 18 residues in the CDR3. Germline values: CDR1 SGHAT, CDR2 FQNNGV. The V end lost 0 bases, the J end lost 5 bases, and 23 bases lay between the germline ends. For the CDR3, the DNA is TGTGCCAGCAGCTTAGAGAACGACCCGGGCCTGACAAAACACGAGCAGTACTTC. Encoded protein: CASSLENDPGLTKHEQYF.

The chain joins TRBV6-5 to TRBJ2-1, with 7 bases fitting TRBD2. The CDR3 has 15 amino acids. J gave up 0 bases and V 4 bases, and 3 bases lay outside the gene matches. Germline CDR1 is MNHEY and CDR2 is SVGAGI. CDR3 residues: CASSLRTSSYNEQFF. DNA of the CDR3: TGTGCCAGCAGTTTAAGGACTAGCTCCTACAATGAGCAGTTCTTC.

The rearrangement links TRBV2 to TRBJ1-4; D perhaps matches TRBD1 (6 bases). The CDR3 runs 17 residues. The germline V gene encodes CDR1 SNHLY and CDR2 FYNNEI. The ends were cut back, 3 bases at V and 0 bases at J, with 14 bases in the middle. CDR3 nucleotides: TGTGCCAGCAGTGAGGCAGGGGCCTTTACAACTAATGAAAAACTGTTTTTT. This codes for CASSEAGAFTTNEKLFF.

This chain uses TRBV30 with TRBJ2-3, with a tentative D call TRBD2 (5 bases). Germline V gene sequence: CDR1 GTSNPN, CDR2 SVGIG (reference sequence). This CDR3 region has 15 residues. Trimming cost V 2 bases and J 2 bases, with 14 bases left between them. The CDR3 protein is CAWSSLGTYTDTQYF. Here the CDR3 DNA reads TGTGCCTGGAGTTCACTAGGAACGTACACAGATACGCAGTATTTT.

CDR3 coding DNA: TGTGCCAGCAGCACGCGGTCAGCGGGAGGGTTCGACGAGCAGTACTTC. It translates to CASSTRSAGGFDEQYF. V gene TRBV7-9 combines with J gene TRBJ2-7; 10 nucleotides align to TRBD2. Trimming at V came to 5 bases and at J to 5 bases, leaving 12 bases not matched to a gene. The CDR3 length is 16 residues. From germline, CDR1 is SEHNR and CDR2 FQNEAQ (reference sequence).

This rearrangement joins TRBV7-9 to TRBJ2-5; 7 bases fit TRBD1. CDR1 SEHNR and CDR2 FQNEAQ come from the germline V gene (reference sequence). Germline trimming cut 5 bases from V and 5 bases from J; bases unmatched to any gene: 11. The CDR3 contains 15 residues. The CDR3 loop reads CASSQGTDPRETQYF. The CDR3 nucleotides are TGTGCCAGCAGCCAAGGGACAGATCCTAGGGAGACCCAGTACTTC.

This chain joins TRBV25-1 and TRBJ1-1, with a tentative D call TRBD1 (5 bases). Per the germline V gene, CDR1 is MGHDK and CDR2 is SYGVNS. V gave up 1 base and J gave up 1 base, with 10 bases separating them. This CDR3 spans 15 amino acids. The CDR3 DNA reads TGTGCCAGCAGTGAATTAGGAGGGGAGAACACTGAAGCTTTCTTT. This encodes CASSELGGENTEAFF. Complete variable domain (other parts from reference TRBV25-1 and TRBJ1-1): EADIYQTPRYLVIGTGKKITLECSQTMGHDKMYWYQQDPGMELHLIHYSYGVNSTEKGDLSSESTVSRIRTEHFPLTLESARPSHTSQYLCASSELGGENTEAFFGQGTRLTVV.